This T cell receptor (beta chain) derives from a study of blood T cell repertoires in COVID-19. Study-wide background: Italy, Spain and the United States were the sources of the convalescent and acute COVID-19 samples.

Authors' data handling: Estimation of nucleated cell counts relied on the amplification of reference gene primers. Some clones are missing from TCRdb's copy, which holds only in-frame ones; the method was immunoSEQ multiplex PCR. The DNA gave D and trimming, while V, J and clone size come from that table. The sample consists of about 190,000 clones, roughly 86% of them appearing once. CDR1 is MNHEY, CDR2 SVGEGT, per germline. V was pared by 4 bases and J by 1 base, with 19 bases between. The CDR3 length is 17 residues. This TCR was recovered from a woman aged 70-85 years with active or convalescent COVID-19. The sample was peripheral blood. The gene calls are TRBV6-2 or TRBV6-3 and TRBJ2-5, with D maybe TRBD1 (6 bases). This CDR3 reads CASSWVLTRTAQETQYF. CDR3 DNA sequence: TGTGCCAGCAGTTGGGTCTTGACGCGGACAGCCCAAGAGACCCAGTACTTC.